These 14 T cell receptor beta chains were sequenced from one sample in a study of CD8 T cells in ankylosing spondylitis. Study-wide results and caveats: Characteristic, it appeared, of ankylosing spondylitis blood was a TCR beta motif of roughly 8 highly homologous variants.

These TCRs are of unknown antigen specificity. TCRdb re-derived calls from the 5' RACE reads in MiXCR, one entry per CDR3 protein. The profile shows hundreds of thousands of distinct CDR3 sequences, 26% of them singletons. Sequenced material: blood, either unsorted or a sorted T cell fraction (not recorded which). The receptors were sampled from a male donor with ankylosing spondylitis.

The chain couples TRBV20-1 to TRBJ2-3, with 7 nucleotides matching TRBD2. This CDR3 is 16 amino acids long. The junction had 10 bases not matched to a gene; V was cut back by 0 bases and J by 4 bases. Germline V gives CDR1 DFQATT, CDR2 SNEGSKA (reference sequence). The CDR3: CSARDHRLGGSDTQYF. The CDR3, as DNA: TGCAGTGCTAGAGACCACCGGCTGGGAGGGTCAGATACGCAGTATTTT.

J is TRBJ1-1 and V is TRBV10-3; a weak D match, TRBD1 (6 bases). The CDR3 is 14 amino acids. Trimming shortened V by 0 bases and J by 6 bases, and 11 bases separated the two germline ends. CDR1 and CDR2 from the germline V gene are ENHRY and SYGVKD. In nucleotides, the CDR3 is TGTGCCATCAGTGAGTCGGGGGGGCCGGCTGAAGCTTTCTTT. This codes for CAISESGGPAEAFF.

This clonotype was counted a few times. The V and J genes are TRBV7-9 and TRBJ2-1; TRBD2 agrees at 8 bases. CDR1 is SEHNR and CDR2 is FQNEAQ in the germline V gene (reference sequence). The CDR3 is made up of 15 amino acids. V lost 11 bases to trimming and J lost 2 bases; unmatched junction nucleotides: 11. CDR3 region: CAEKPGGTTYNEQFF. CDR3 DNA sequence: TGTGCCGAAAAGCCGGGAGGGACGACCTACAATGAGCAGTTCTTC.

The rearrangement links TRBV7-9 to TRBJ2-3; TRBD1 matches 8 bases. The CDR3 has 15 residues. The V gene's germline CDR1 is SEHNR and CDR2 FQNEAQ (reference sequence). V dropped 4 bases and J dropped 4; count of bases not matched to a gene: 7. CDR3 DNA sequence: TGTGCCAGCAGCTACACAGGGGGAGCAGCAGATACGCAGTATTTT. Its protein product is CASSYTGGAADTQYF.

The chain carries TRBV15 and TRBJ1-3; D gene uncertain. The germline V and J ends were trimmed by 3 bases and 4 bases, with 13 bases remaining between them. This CDR3 has 15 amino acids. Germline lookup yields CDR1 LNHNV and CDR2 YYDKDF (reference sequence). CDR3 in amino acids: CATSREVGSGNTIYF. Here the CDR3 DNA reads TGTGCCACCAGCAGGGAGGTGGGATCGGGAAACACCATATATTTT.

This chain uses TRBV9 with TRBJ2-1; D possibly uses TRBD1 or TRBD2 (6 bases each). V was pared by 4 bases and J by 8 bases, with 22 bases between. From germline, CDR1 is SGDLS and CDR2 YYNGEE. This CDR3 region has 16 residues. The CDR3 spells CASSLGSLGGTDEQFF. The DNA for the CDR3 is TGTGCCAGCAGCCTAGGTAGCCTAGGGGGGACGGATGAGCAGTTCTTC.

The chain joins TRBV7-2 to TRBJ2-2; 7 bases map to TRBD2. Germline values: CDR1 SGHTA, CDR2 FQGNSA. The junction had 7 bases not matched to a gene; V was cut back by 1 base and J by 5 bases. CDR3 size: 16 residues. The CDR3 is CASSLVRNSGTGELFF. The CDR3, as DNA: TGTGCCAGCAGCTTAGTTCGAAATAGCGGGACCGGGGAGCTGTTTTTT.

This rearrangement joins TRBV11-2 to TRBJ1-1; TRBD1 matches 9 bases. The CDR3 extends over 18 amino acids. V shed 5 bases, J shed 0 bases, and the junction held 13 bases outside the gene matches. Germline CDR1 is SGHAT and CDR2 is FQNNGV. DNA of the CDR3: TGTGCCAGCAGCCGGCAGGGTAGACAGGGGGTCCTGAACACTGAAGCTTTCTTT. Encoded protein: CASSRQGRQGVLNTEAFF.

In its sample, this clonotype was seen a few times. The V call is TRBV7-9, the J call TRBJ1-3; D is uncertain. With 2 bases removed from V and 2 bases from J, the gap between germline ends came to 7 bases. Looked up from germline, CDR1 is SEHNR and CDR2 is FQNEAQ (reference sequence). This CDR3 is 14 amino acids long. In DNA form, the CDR3 reads TGTGCCAGCAGCTTAACAGTTGCTGGAAACACCATATATTTT. Protein: CASSLTVAGNTIYF.

This clonotype has a handful of counts. The gene calls are TRBV5-1 and TRBJ2-6, with D uncertain. V lost 1 base to trimming and J lost 0 bases, with 8 bases between them. Germline V CDR1 and CDR2: SGHRS, YFSETQ. The CDR3 is 16 residues long. The CDR3 loop reads CASSLTPNSGANVLTF. The DNA for the CDR3 is TGCGCCAGCAGCTTGACCCCGAACTCTGGGGCCAACGTCCTGACTTTC. Using reference TRBV5-1 and TRBJ2-6 for the parts outside the CDR3, the full variable domain is KAGVTQTPRYLIKTRGQQVTLSCSPISGHRSVSWYQQTPGQGLQFLFEYFSETQRNKGNFPGRFSGRQFSNSRSEMNVSTLELGDSALYLCASSLTPNSGANVLTFGAGSRLTVL.

This clonotype was found a few times. J is TRBJ2-7 and V is TRBV2, with 9 bases aligning to TRBD1. This CDR3 has 13 residues. Germline CDR1 SNHLY, CDR2 FYNNEI. The V and J ends lost 7 bases and 6 bases, in that order; junction bases with no gene match: 7. This chain's CDR3 is CASNRDRDGEQYF. CDR3 nucleotide sequence: TGTGCCAGCAACCGGGACAGGGATGGCGAGCAGTACTTC.

V gene TRBV11-2 combines with J gene TRBJ2-1, with unresolved D. The germline V gene has CDR1 SGHAT and CDR2 FQNNGV. This CDR3 comprises 15 residues. Trimming stripped 2 bases from V and 9 bases from J, with 17 bases between. The CDR3 here is CASSLFALGRSEQFF. The CDR3 DNA reads TGTGCCAGCAGCTTATTTGCTTTGGGTAGATCTGAGCAGTTCTTC.

The genes are TRBV6-1 and TRBJ2-6; D uncertain. CDR1 and CDR2 (germline): MNHNS, SASEGT. The CDR3 spans 15 residues. V lost 6 bases and J 3 bases, leaving 12 bases between the germline ends. The CDR3 loop is CASSRRYDGANVLTF. DNA of the CDR3: TGTGCCAGCAGCCGACGGTACGATGGGGCCAACGTCCTGACTTTC.

This clonotype was counted only a few times. The gene calls are TRBV29-1 and TRBJ1-4; 8 bases are shared with TRBD1. J lost 8 bases, V lost 7 bases, and 6 bases had no gene match. Germline V gives CDR1 SQVTM, CDR2 ANQGSEA. This CDR3 region has 12 residues. CDR3 nucleotide sequence: TGCAGCGGGAGGACAGGGTCCGAAAAACTGTTTTTT. Its protein is CSGRTGSEKLFF.